This T cell receptor (beta chain) originates from a study of blood T cells in healthy people across ages. Study-wide results and caveats: Roughly linear declines in TCR beta diversity per million T cells occurred with age.

Alongside a J-beta primer mix, a sample-barcoded 5' primer served in a second PCR lasting roughly 7 to 11 cycles. In TCRdb, the 5' RACE reads were re-called with MiXCR into one record per CDR3 protein. The table has around 1.1 million distinct CDR3 sequences, more than 30% seen once. As concerns this clonotype: Its specificity is not known. Since a much larger clone is just one base distant, this may be a read error.

CDR3 length: 15 residues. Looked up from germline, CDR1 is LGHNA and CDR2 is YSLEER. This TCR derives from a man younger than 35 in good health. The sequenced sample was blood. The V gene is TRBV4-3, the J gene TRBJ2-3, with D perhaps matching TRBD1 (5 bases). The CDR3 nucleotides read TGCGCCAGCAGCCAAACAGGTCCCCGCACAGATGCGCAGTATTTT. Amino acid sequence: CASSQTGPRTDAQYF.